The rows below give T cell receptor beta chains drawn from one sample of a study of T cells after yellow fever vaccination. One entry per CDR3 protein, called by TCRdb with MiXCR from the 5' RACE reads. The data show some 240,000 distinct CDR3 sequences, 3% to 3.5% seen once. The sequencing used CD4+ T cells sorted from PBMCs, collected 10 days after the yellow fever booster vaccination. These receptors were obtained from a man between 18 and 35 years old who received the YFV17D yellow fever vaccine. Each CDR3 is given with its conserved first and last residue. A D gene is named only where the DNA matches it firmly. Size is omitted from some rows. Given values are once, few, many or a class for expanded clones.

>TRBJ1-2|TRBV15|many|-
TGTGCCACCAGCAGAGCCTGGAGCTCTAACTATGGCTACACCTTC
CATSRAWSSNYGYTF
>TRBJ2-3|TRBV20-1|few|-
TGCAGTGCTCCGGGACGGAGCTCCACAGATACGCAGTATTTT
CSAPGRSSTDTQYF
>TRBJ2-2|TRBV5-1|few|-
TGCGCCAGCAGCTTGGATGGTGACGGAGGAAACACCGGGGAGCTGTTTTTT
CASSLDGDGGNTGELFF
>TRBJ2-3|TRBV7-2|medium-sized|TRBD2
TGTGCCAGCAGCCCGGGGGGGCCCCTCACAGATACGCAGTATTTT
CASSPGGPLTDTQYF
>TRBJ2-7|TRBV5-1|many|-
TGCGCCAGCAGCTTGCTCAGGGGACACGAGCAGTACTTC
CASSLLRGHEQYF
>TRBJ1-2|TRBV7-2|few|-
TGTGCCAGCAGCGGGAGCGGCCGGATCTATGGCTACACCTTC
CASSGSGRIYGYTF
>TRBJ2-3|TRBV9|-|-
TGTGCCAGCAGCCCAGTAGGAAGGGTTAGCACAGATACGCAGTATTTT
CASSPVGRVSTDTQYF
>TRBJ2-3|TRBV2|-|-
TGTGCCAGCAGTGTTCGGACTGGCACAGATACGCAGTATTTT
CASSVRTGTDTQYF
>TRBJ2-7|TRBV7-2|-|TRBD2
TGTGCCAGCAGCCTGCGCGGGGGGTCCATCTACGAGCAGTACTTC
CASSLRGGSIYEQYF
>TRBJ1-6|TRBV4-1|many|TRBD1
TGCGCCAGCAGCCAGACAGGGGGCTCACCCCTCCACTTT
CASSQTGGSPLHF
>TRBJ2-1|TRBV3-2|few|-
TGTGCCAGCAGCCAAGATCGGGGGGCCGAAAGCTCCTACAATGAGCAGTTCTTC
CASSQDRGAESSYNEQFF
>TRBJ2-1|TRBV5-4|many|-
TGTGCCAGCAGCCAGACGAAGGGAAGTACCTACAATGAGCAGTTCTTC
CASSQTKGSTYNEQFF
>TRBJ2-1|TRBV6-2/TRBV6-3|many|TRBD2
TGTGCCAGCAGCGCCTGGGGGCGGGGGGATGATGAGCAGTTCTTC
CASSAWGRGDDEQFF
>TRBJ2-5|TRBV4-2|few|-
TGTGCCAGCAGCCAAGCAGGGGAATGGGAGACCCAGTACTTC
CASSQAGEWETQYF
>TRBJ2-3|TRBV5-1|-|-
TGCGCCAGCAGAGAACTAGCAGGGCCCGCAGATACGCAGTATTTT
CASRELAGPADTQYF
>TRBJ2-7|TRBV29-1|many|-
TGCAGCGTTGGACAGAACACCTACGAGCAGTACTTC
CSVGQNTYEQYF
>TRBJ2-2|TRBV5-5|many|TRBD1
TGTGCCAGCAGCTTGAGGTTTGGACAGGCCGGGGAGCTGTTTTTT
CASSLRFGQAGELFF
>TRBJ2-1|TRBV5-1|many|-
TGCGCCAGCAGCATGGAGGGGCCCTACAATGAGCAGTTCTTC
CASSMEGPYNEQFF
>TRBJ2-1|TRBV19|-|-
TGTGCCAGTAGTAGGGCGGCCAATAGCCCCTACAATGAGCAGTTCTTC
CASSRAANSPYNEQFF
>TRBJ2-4|TRBV7-2|-|-
TGTGCCAGCAGCCCGGACAGAAACATTCAGTACTTC
CASSPDRNIQYF
>TRBJ1-1|TRBV10-3|few|-
TGTGCCATCAGTGAGTCTCGGGGGGACACTGAAGCTTTCTTT
CAISESRGDTEAFF
>TRBJ2-3|TRBV5-6|many|-
TGTGCCAGCAGCTTGTCGAGGGCCTGGGAGGTAGCAGATACGCAGTATTTT
CASSLSRAWEVADTQYF
>TRBJ1-6|TRBV11-1|few|-
TGTGCCAGCAGCTTTTCCGGGACAAGTAATTCACCCCTCCACTTT
CASSFSGTSNSPLHF
>TRBJ2-2|TRBV7-2|many|-
TGTGCCAGCAGCTTGCAGGGGAACACCGGGGAGCTGTTTTTT
CASSLQGNTGELFF
>TRBJ1-1|TRBV29-1|few|-
TGCAGCGTTGGTGGAGACACTGAAGCTTTCTTT
CSVGGDTEAFF
>TRBJ2-3|TRBV6-2/TRBV6-3|few|TRBD1
TGTGCCAGCAGCCGTGGGACAGGGTTCACAGATACGCAGTATTTT
CASSRGTGFTDTQYF
>TRBJ2-1|TRBV28|-|TRBD2
TGTGCCAGCAGATCCCGGGGGGGACGTCGCGGTGAGCAGTTCTTC
CASRSRGGRRGEQFF
>TRBJ2-7|TRBV7-9|many|-
TGTGCCAGCAGCTTTACAGGGTCGGACGAGCAGTACTTC
CASSFTGSDEQYF
>TRBJ1-2|TRBV20-1|-|-
TGCAGTGCTAGAGCCTTTCAGGAGACATATGGCTACACCTTC
CSARAFQETYGYTF
>TRBJ2-2|TRBV5-1|few|TRBD1
TGCGCCAGCAGCTTCTTCGTGACAGGGTCCGGGGAGCTGTTTTTT
CASSFFVTGSGELFF
>TRBJ2-3|TRBV6-2/TRBV6-3|-|-
TGTGCCAGCAGTCCCCTCGTTACGCAGTATTTT
CASSPLVTQYF
>TRBJ2-5|TRBV27|-|-
TGTGCCAGCAGACCTGGCTCCGGGGAGACCCAGTACTTC
CASRPGSGETQYF
>TRBJ2-2|TRBV12-3/TRBV12-4|many|TRBD2
TGTGCCAGCAGTCGGGGGAGGGCCACCGGGGAGCTGTTTTTT
CASSRGRATGELFF
>TRBJ2-2|TRBV6-2/TRBV6-3|-|-
TGTGCCAGCAGTTGGGAGACCGGGGAGCTGTTTTTT
CASSWETGELFF
>TRBJ2-3|TRBV7-3|-|-
TGTGCCAGCAGATTCCAAGGCGGAGATACGCAGTATTTT
CASRFQGGDTQYF
>TRBJ1-2|TRBV7-9|few|-
TGTGCCAGCAGCTTTGAGGGAGATGGCTACACCTTC
CASSFEGDGYTF
>TRBJ1-5|TRBV6-9|many|-
TGTGCCAGCAGTTATTCGTTGGGGGACCCCAATCAGCCCCAGCATTTT
CASSYSLGDPNQPQHF
>TRBJ1-3|TRBV12-3/TRBV12-4|few|-
TGTGCCAGCAGTCACAGAGCCTCTGGAAACACCATATATTTT
CASSHRASGNTIYF
>TRBJ2-3|TRBV5-1|-|-
TGCGCCAGCAGCTTTGGACCACCCTCGGGCACAGATACGCAGTATTTT
CASSFGPPSGTDTQYF
>TRBJ2-2|TRBV5-4|few|TRBD2
TGTGCCAGCAGACCCACCGGGAGGTACACCGGGGAGCTGTTTTTT
CASRPTGRYTGELFF
>TRBJ2-1|TRBV4-3|many|TRBD1
TGCGCCAGCAGCTTGGGACAGGGAAGGAATGAGCAGTTCTTC
CASSLGQGRNEQFF